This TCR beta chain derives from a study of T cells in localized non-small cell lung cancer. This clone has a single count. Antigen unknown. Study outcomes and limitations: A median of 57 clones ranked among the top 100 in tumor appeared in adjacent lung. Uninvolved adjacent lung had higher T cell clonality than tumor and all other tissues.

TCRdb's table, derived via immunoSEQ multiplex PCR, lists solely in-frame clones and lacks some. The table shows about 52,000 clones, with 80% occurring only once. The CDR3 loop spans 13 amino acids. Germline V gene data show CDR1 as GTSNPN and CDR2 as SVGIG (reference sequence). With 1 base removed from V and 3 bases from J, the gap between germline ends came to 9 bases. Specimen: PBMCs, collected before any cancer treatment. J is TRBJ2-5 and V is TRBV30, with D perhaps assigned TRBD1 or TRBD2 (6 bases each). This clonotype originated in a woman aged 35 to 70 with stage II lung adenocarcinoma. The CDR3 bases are TGTGCCTGGAGTGGGGGGGCGGAAGAGACCCAGTACTTC. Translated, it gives CAWSGGAEETQYF.